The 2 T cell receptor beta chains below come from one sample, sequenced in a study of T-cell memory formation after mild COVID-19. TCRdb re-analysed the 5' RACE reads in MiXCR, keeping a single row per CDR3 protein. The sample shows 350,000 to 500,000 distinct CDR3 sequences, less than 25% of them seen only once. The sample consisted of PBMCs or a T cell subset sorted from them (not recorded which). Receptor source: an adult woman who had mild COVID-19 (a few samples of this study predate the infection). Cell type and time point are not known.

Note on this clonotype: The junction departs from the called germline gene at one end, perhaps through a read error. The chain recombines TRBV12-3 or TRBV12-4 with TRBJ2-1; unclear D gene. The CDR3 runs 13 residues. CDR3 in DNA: TGTGCCAGCCGTAGTACCTCCTACGATGAGCAGTTCTTC. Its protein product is CASRSTSYDEQFF.

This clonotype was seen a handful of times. This chain's CDR3 is CASSDRPGGRDGYTF. DNA for the CDR3: TGTGCCAGCAGTGATAGGCCAGGGGGCCGTGATGGCTACACCTTC. The genes are TRBV12-3 or TRBV12-4 and TRBJ1-2, with 8 bases fitting TRBD1. The junction had 11 bases not matched to a gene; V was cut back by 5 bases and J by 6 bases. The CDR3 is 15 amino acids.